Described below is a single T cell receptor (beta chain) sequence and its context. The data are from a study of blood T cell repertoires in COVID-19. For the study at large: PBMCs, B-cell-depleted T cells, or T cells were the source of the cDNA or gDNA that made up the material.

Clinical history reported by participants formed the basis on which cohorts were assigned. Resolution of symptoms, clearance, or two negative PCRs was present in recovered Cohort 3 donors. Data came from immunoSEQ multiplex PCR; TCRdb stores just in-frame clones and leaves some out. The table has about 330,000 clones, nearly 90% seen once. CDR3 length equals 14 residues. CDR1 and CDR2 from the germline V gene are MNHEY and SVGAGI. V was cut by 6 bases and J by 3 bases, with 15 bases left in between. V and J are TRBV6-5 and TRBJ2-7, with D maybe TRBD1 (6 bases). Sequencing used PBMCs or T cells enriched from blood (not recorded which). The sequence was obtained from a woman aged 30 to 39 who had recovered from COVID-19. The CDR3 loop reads CASSQTPDSYEQYF. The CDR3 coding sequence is TGTGCCAGCAGCCAAACTCCGGACAGCTACGAGCAGTACTTC.